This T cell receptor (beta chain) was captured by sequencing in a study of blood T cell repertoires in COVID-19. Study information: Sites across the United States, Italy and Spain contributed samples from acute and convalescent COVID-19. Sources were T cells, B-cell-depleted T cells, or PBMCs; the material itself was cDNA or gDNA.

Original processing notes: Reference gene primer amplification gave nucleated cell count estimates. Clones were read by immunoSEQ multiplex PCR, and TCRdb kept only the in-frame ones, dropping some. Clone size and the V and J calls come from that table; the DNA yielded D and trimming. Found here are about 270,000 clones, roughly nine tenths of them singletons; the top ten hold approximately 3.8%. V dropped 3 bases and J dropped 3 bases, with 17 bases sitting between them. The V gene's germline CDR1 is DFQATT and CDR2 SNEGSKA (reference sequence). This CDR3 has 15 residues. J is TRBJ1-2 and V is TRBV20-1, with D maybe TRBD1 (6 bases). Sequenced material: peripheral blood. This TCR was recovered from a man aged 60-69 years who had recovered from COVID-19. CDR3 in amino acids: CSASNRVGRDYGYTF. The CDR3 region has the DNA TGCAGTGCTAGTAACAGGGTAGGTCGAGACTATGGCTACACCTTC.